This T cell receptor beta chain came from a study of cytomegalovirus exposure and HLA in healthy donors. Background on the study: Samples from HLA-typed donors yielded about 85 million unique TCRs in an early data release. General study results and limits: The study found most TCR sequences rare, yet found some public TCRs in many donors.

Concerning this clone itself: Antigen unknown.

V was pared by 8 bases and J by 4 bases, with 12 bases between. Germline CDR1 reads MNHNS; CDR2 reads SASEGT. There are 12 residues in the CDR3. Vbeta (60) and Jbeta (13) primers were used in the PCR. Clones were read by immunoSEQ multiplex PCR, and TCRdb kept only the in-frame ones, dropping some. The data hold about 110,000 clones, with over 60% observed a single time. This sequence joins TRBV6-1 and TRBJ2-7; possibly TRBD2 for D (5 bases). The sample consisted of PBMCs. The TCR was taken from a female donor in good health and CMV-seropositive. The CDR3 nucleotides read TGTGCCAGCGAGTGGACTTCATACGAGCAGTACTTC. Its translation: CASEWTSYEQYF.